The T cell receptor (beta chain) described here comes from a study of cytomegalovirus exposure and HLA in healthy donors. Study results and caveats: As was reported, the HLA-A and HLA-B alleles of most subjects were accurately predicted from TCR beta sequences.

Comments on this clone: The antigen is unknown.

The CDR3 has 15 amino acids. After removal of 4 bases from V and 5 bases from J, the junction contained 7 bases not matched to a gene. Germline V CDR1 and CDR2: SGHDT, YYEEEE. Both 60 Vbeta primers and 13 Jbeta primers went into the PCR. Assay used: immunoSEQ multiplex PCR; TCRdb lists only in-frame clones, some missing. The repertoire holds about 200,000 clones, with approximately 85% as singletons. The sample taken for sequencing was PBMCs. The sequence was obtained from a girl between 5 and 17 years old in good health and CMV-seropositive. This chain joins TRBV5-6 and TRBJ2-5; 11 nucleotides agree with TRBD2. Written as DNA, the CDR3 is TGTGCCAGCAGCATACAACTAGCGGGGGAGGAGACCCAGTACTTC. Its protein product is CASSIQLAGEETQYF.